Each of the 17 T cell receptor beta chains below was sequenced from the same sample in a study of beta chain features in type 1 diabetes. Notes on the study in general: Type 1 diabetes patients showed a moderate but significant shortening of TCRB CDR3s in all four CD4+ subsets.

No antigen has been identified for these receptors. Expressed TCRB transcripts got sequenced, as all isolated RNA was reverse transcribed. Profiled with immunoSEQ multiplex PCR; TCRdb holds only in-frame clones, not every one. The sample records some 360,000 clones, roughly a tenth being singletons. Specimen: central memory CD4+ T cells from blood. These receptors all come from a man aged 30 to 45 with type 1 diabetes.

A few counts support this clone. V and J are TRBV5-1 and TRBJ1-2; a possible D gene is TRBD1 (5 bases). Germline V gene lookup returns CDR1 SGHRS and CDR2 YFSETQ. The V gene lost 4 bases and the J gene lost 6 bases, with 25 bases spanning the gap. The CDR3 sequence is 17 residues long. The chain's CDR3 is CASSPVVGGLKGDGYTF. CDR3 bases: TGCGCCAGCAGCCCGGTTGTCGGCGGATTAAAAGGGGATGGCTACACCTTC.

The chain couples TRBV14 to TRBJ2-1; 9 positions agree with TRBD2. In germline, CDR1 is SGHDN, CDR2 FVKESK. The CDR3 totals 17 residues. Trimming took 4 bases from V and 4 from J; bases not matched to a gene: 11. Here the CDR3 DNA reads TGTGCCAGCAGCCCTCCCCTCGGGCTAGCGGGATACAATGAGCAGTTCTTC. It yields the protein CASSPPLGLAGYNEQFF.

V usage is TRBV4-1 and J usage is TRBJ1-4; a possible D gene is TRBD1 (6 bases). With 4 bases removed from V and 0 bases from J, the gap between germline ends came to 12 bases. The germline V gene encodes CDR1 MGHRA and CDR2 YSYEKL. The CDR3 length is 16 residues. CDR3 sequence reads: CASSRDTRSTNEKLFF. Written as DNA, the CDR3 is TGCGCCAGCAGCCGGGACACTCGGTCAACTAATGAAAAACTGTTTTTT.

This clone was detected only a few times. V and J are TRBV5-6 and TRBJ1-3; perhaps TRBD1 as D (5 bases). The germline V gene encodes CDR1 SGHDT and CDR2 YYEEEE. The V and J ends lost 0 bases and 4 bases respectively, with 8 bases between them. This CDR3 comprises 14 residues. The CDR3 region has the DNA TGTGCCAGCAGCTTGGCGGGGGAAGGAAACACCATATATTTT. This sequence encodes CASSLAGEGNTIYF.

The rearrangement joins TRBV5-5 to TRBJ2-5; 9 bases line up with TRBD1. V shed 2 bases, J shed 4 bases, and the junction held 6 bases outside the gene matches. This CDR3 comprises 15 residues. Germline V gene data show CDR1 as SGHKS and CDR2 as YYEKEE (reference sequence). CDR3 nucleotide sequence: TGTGCCAGCAGCTTAGTACTGGACAGGGGAGAGACCCAGTACTTC. Protein sequence: CASSLVLDRGETQYF.

The CDR3 DNA reads TGTGCCAGCACCCGAGGCGTTGCCTACGAGCAGTACTTC. It translates to CASTRGVAYEQYF. The gene calls are TRBV6-1 and TRBJ2-7; D is undetermined. Deletions cut 7 bases from V and 2 bases from J, with 12 bases between. CDR3 length equals 13 residues. Germline values: CDR1 MNHNS, CDR2 SASEGT.

This clone was observed many times. Additional DNA sequences in this sample encode the identical CDR3. This chain connects TRBV18 to TRBJ1-4; the D is unclear. This CDR3 contains 13 residues. Trimming shortened V by 0 bases and J by 1 base, and 0 bases separated the two germline ends. Germline V CDR1 and CDR2: KGHSH, LQKENI. DNA for the CDR3: TGTGCCAGCTCACCACCAACTAATGAAAAACTGTTTTTT. This encodes CASSPPTNEKLFF.

A few counts support this clone. The V and J genes are TRBV7-8 and TRBJ2-6; the D is unclear. The CDR3 sequence is 13 residues long. V was shortened by 8 bases and J by 0 bases, with 5 bases between the two germline ends. The germline V gene encodes CDR1 SGHVS and CDR2 FQNEAQ. The CDR3 DNA reads as TGTGCCAGCGGAATCTCTGGGGCCAACGTCCTGACTTTC. Its protein is CASGISGANVLTF.

This clone was detected only a few times. The J gene is TRBJ2-4, the V gene TRBV11-3; 10 positions match TRBD1. V lost 5 bases to trimming and J lost 8 bases; unmatched junction nucleotides: 6. The CDR3 extends over 14 amino acids. In germline, CDR1 is SGHNT, CDR2 YENEEA. This CDR3 is CASSTRTGGDIQYF. CDR3 sequence (DNA): TGTGCCAGCAGCACCCGGACAGGGGGAGACATTCAGTACTTC.

CDR3 loop: CASSSQTGSSEAFF. CDR3 coding DNA: TGTGCCAGCAGTTCCCAGACAGGGAGCAGTGAAGCTTTCTTT. The gene calls are TRBV2 and TRBJ1-1; TRBD1 agrees at 7 bases. V was pared by 5 bases and J by 7 bases, with 10 bases of the junction left unmatched. Germline V gene data show CDR1 as SNHLY and CDR2 as FYNNEI. The CDR3 spans 14 residues.

The chain combines TRBV7-8 with TRBJ2-2, with 9 bases that match TRBD2. After removal of 8 bases from V and 6 bases from J, the junction contained 10 bases not matched to a gene. Germline V gives CDR1 SGHVS, CDR2 FQNEAQ. This CDR3 spans 15 amino acids. This CDR3 is CASHRGLAGPGELFF. DNA of the CDR3: TGTGCCAGCCACCGAGGTCTAGCGGGACCCGGGGAGCTGTTTTTT. Based on the CDR3 plus reference TRBV7-8 and TRBJ2-2, the full variable domain is GAGVSQSPRYKVAKRGQDVALRCDPISGHVSLFWYQQALGQGPEFLTYFQNEAQLDKSGLPSDRFFAERPEGSVSTLKIQRTQQEDSAVYLCASHRGLAGPGELFFGEGSRLTVL.

The V and J genes are TRBV7-2 and TRBJ2-1, with D perhaps matching TRBD2 (5 bases). This CDR3 contains 16 residues. V lost 5 bases and J lost 5, with 19 bases in between. Germline V gene data show CDR1 as SGHTA and CDR2 as FQGNSA. The CDR3, as DNA: TGTGCCAGCAGCCCACTAGATGACCCTCTTCACAATGAGCAGTTCTTC. Translated: CASSPLDDPLHNEQFF. The whole variable domain, remainder taken from reference TRBV7-2 and TRBJ2-1, is GAGVSQSPSNKVTEKGKDVELRCDPISGHTALYWYRQSLGQGLEFLIYFQGNSAPDKSGLPSDRFSAERTGGSVSTLTIQRTQQEDSAVYLCASSPLDDPLHNEQFFGPGTRLTVL.

The chain combines TRBV4-1 with TRBJ2-7, with 7 bases aligning to TRBD1. This CDR3 contains 15 residues. The junction had 6 bases not matched to a gene; V was cut back by 4 bases and J by 0 bases. Germline V CDR1 and CDR2: MGHRA, YSYEKL. The DNA of the CDR3 is TGCGCCAGCAGCCCCCCTGGGACAGCCTCCTACGAGCAGTACTTC. Translation: CASSPPGTASYEQYF.

The V call is TRBV5-5, the J call TRBJ2-7; possible D gene TRBD1, 5 bases. CDR1 is SGHKS and CDR2 is YYEKEE in the germline V gene (reference sequence). The V end lost 2 bases, the J end lost 1 base, and 7 bases lay between the germline ends. This CDR3 contains 13 residues. The CDR3 coding sequence is TGTGCCAGCAGCTTTTCAGGGTCCTACGAGCAGTACTTC. Amino acid sequence: CASSFSGSYEQYF.

This clone has a handful of counts. J is TRBJ1-4 and V is TRBV4-1; no firm D call. The CDR3 length is 15 residues. V lost 0 bases to trimming and J lost 13 bases, with 18 bases between them. Per the germline V gene, CDR1 is MGHRA and CDR2 is YSYEKL. DNA for the CDR3: TGCGCCAGCAGCCAAGAAAGGACGGGAAGTGCCAGACTGTTTTTT. This translates into CASSQERTGSARLFF.

The genes are TRBV11-2 and TRBJ2-2, with 9 bases lining up with TRBD2. V lost 7 bases and J lost 4; bases outside the gene matches: 7. The CDR3 is 15 amino acids. Germline CDR1 and CDR2: SGHAT and FQNNGV. CDR3 sequence: CASTSGAGGTGELFF. The CDR3 coding sequence is TGTGCCAGCACCTCGGGAGCGGGAGGCACCGGGGAGCTGTTTTTT. Combining the CDR3 with reference TRBV11-2 and TRBJ2-2 gives the whole variable domain EAGVAQSPRYKIIEKRQSVAFWCNPISGHATLYWYQQILGQGPKLLIQFQNNGVVDDSQLPKDRFSAERLKGVDSTLKIQPAKLEDSAVYLCASTSGAGGTGELFFGEGSRLTVL.

Ten or more counts support this clone. The J gene is TRBJ2-3, the V gene TRBV7-3; 8 nucleotides agree with TRBD2. J gave up 6 bases and V 5 bases, and 10 bases lay outside the gene matches. Germline CDR1 and CDR2: SGHTA and FQGTGA. There are 15 residues in the CDR3. The DNA of the CDR3 is TGTGCCAGCAGCCCCGGGACTAGTAATCTGGATACGCAGTATTTT. Translating gives CASSPGTSNLDTQYF. The full variable domain, with the rest looked up from reference TRBV7-3 and TRBJ2-3, is GAGVSQTPSNKVTEKGKYVELRCDPISGHTALYWYRQSLGQGPEFLIYFQGTGAADDSGLPNDRFFAVRPEGSVSTLKIQRTERGDSAVYLCASSPGTSNLDTQYFGPGTRLTVL.